These T cell receptor beta chains were read from a single sample in a study of spatial heterogeneity in lung cancer. TCRdb recomputed calls from the 5' RACE reads with MiXCR, one row per CDR3 protein. The sample has roughly 38,000 distinct CDR3 sequences, roughly a tenth seen once; the top ten hold 15% to 20%. The source was PBMCs, collected at follow-up. Receptor source: a female donor with early-stage non-small cell lung cancer. The CDR3 runs from the conserved cysteine through the conserved F or W. A D gene is named only where the DNA matches it firmly. Not every row has a clone size; where given, it reads once, few, many or a size class.

j_call,d_call,clone_size,v_call,cdr3_aa,cdr3_nt
TRBJ2-5,TRBD1,few,TRBV19,CASQKQGARETQYF,TGTGCCAGTCAAAAGCAGGGGGCACGGGAGACCCAGTACTTC
TRBJ1-6,.,.,TRBV5-1,CASSPSPAANSPLHF,TGCGCCAGCAGCCCCTCCCCGGCGGCTAATTCACCCCTCCACTTT
TRBJ2-7,.,.,TRBV19,CASRAAYEQYF,TGTGCCAGTAGGGCAGCCTACGAGCAGTACTTC
TRBJ2-5,.,.,TRBV29-1,CSVEWSTGRQETQYF,TGCAGCGTTGAATGGTCCACCGGCAGGCAAGAGACCCAGTACTTC
TRBJ1-2,TRBD1,many,TRBV19,CASSVGRGANYGYTF,TGTGCCAGTAGTGTGGGCAGGGGGGCAAACTATGGCTACACCTTC
TRBJ2-5,TRBD2,many,TRBV30,CAWSAGLANQETQYF,TGTGCCTGGAGTGCGGGACTAGCAAATCAAGAGACCCAGTACTTC
TRBJ1-2,.,few,TRBV27,CASSPRFWTF,TGTGCCAGCTCTCCGAGGTTTTGGACCTTC
TRBJ2-2,.,.,TRBV2,CASSMTDWVNTGELFF,TGTGCCAGCAGCATGACGGATTGGGTGAACACCGGGGAGCTGTTTTTT
TRBJ2-2,TRBD2,few,TRBV11-2,CASSLDRRASGGELFF,TGTGCCAGCAGCTTAGATCGGCGGGCTAGCGGGGGGGAGCTGTTTTTT
TRBJ1-2,.,few,TRBV5-1,CASSLDGRSNYGYTF,TGCGCCAGCAGCTTGGATGGCAGATCTAACTATGGCTACACCTTC
TRBJ2-7,TRBD1,.,TRBV28,CASSSQGIYEQYF,TGTGCCAGCAGTTCACAGGGGATCTACGAGCAGTACTTC
TRBJ2-3,.,many,TRBV20-1,CSAIILEGSGSTDTQYF,TGCAGTGCCATCATTTTGGAGGGGAGTGGGAGCACAGATACGCAGTATTTT
TRBJ2-1,.,.,TRBV7-2,CASSHPKRGLTIAYNEQFF,TGTGCCAGCAGCCACCCGAAACGGGGTTTGACGATAGCCTACAATGAGCAGTTCTTC
TRBJ2-1,TRBD1,many,TRBV5-1,CASSLGDRYNEQFF,TGCGCCAGCAGCTTGGGGGACAGGTACAATGAGCAGTTCTTC
TRBJ2-1,.,.,TRBV3-1,CASSPRGGEQFF,TGTGCCAGCAGCCCCAGGGGAGGTGAGCAGTTCTTC
TRBJ2-7,.,few,TRBV4-2,CASSQDGGTYEQYF,TGTGCCAGCAGCCAAGACGGGGGCACCTACGAGCAGTACTTC
TRBJ2-4,TRBD1,.,TRBV19,CASSWEQGVKNIQYF,TGTGCCAGTAGTTGGGAACAGGGGGTGAAAAACATTCAGTACTTC
TRBJ2-2,TRBD1,few,TRBV20-1,CSARGQDPGELFF,TGCAGTGCTAGGGGACAGGACCCCGGGGAGCTGTTTTTT
TRBJ2-7,TRBD2,many,TRBV30,CAWSLPPGGRSYEQYF,TGTGCCTGGAGTCTTCCACCGGGAGGCAGGAGCTACGAGCAGTACTTC
TRBJ2-5,TRBD2,.,TRBV27,CASATGLAGGQETQYF,TGTGCCAGCGCCACCGGACTAGCGGGGGGGCAGGAGACCCAGTACTTC
TRBJ1-2,TRBD1,medium-sized,TRBV29-1,CSVKTGARVGYTF,TGCAGCGTTAAGACAGGGGCGAGGGTTGGCTACACCTTC
TRBJ2-3,.,.,TRBV24-1,CATSVGHTDTQYF,TGTGCCACCAGTGTTGGTCATACAGATACGCAGTATTTT
TRBJ2-7,TRBD2,many,TRBV15,CATSRGTSDEQYF,TGTGCCACCAGCAGAGGGACTAGCGACGAGCAGTACTTC
TRBJ2-7,.,few,TRBV7-9,CASSSLGVEQYF,TGTGCCAGCAGCTCCTTAGGGGTCGAGCAGTACTTC
TRBJ2-3,.,.,TRBV27,CASRVAGELGTQYF,TGTGCCAGCAGAGTGGCTGGAGAGTTAGGGACGCAGTATTTT